A single sample is the source of the 17 T cell receptor beta chains below, sequenced in a study of blood T cell repertoires in COVID-19. Using immunoSEQ multiplex PCR, the repertoire was profiled, and TCRdb retains in-frame clones only, with some absent. Here the sample spans tens of thousands of clones, less than 95% being singletons. Sequences were obtained from peripheral blood. These receptors were obtained from a man in his late teens or twenties with COVID-19, enrolled during active disease.

The chain couples TRBV10-1 to TRBJ2-7, with 10 bases lining up with TRBD2. V shed 4 bases, J shed 7 bases, and the junction held 4 bases outside the gene matches. CDR1 is WNHNN, CDR2 SYGVQD, per germline (reference sequence). This CDR3 has 13 amino acids. CDR3 coding DNA: TGCGCCAGCAGTGGACTAGCGGGCTATGAGCAGTACTTC. It encodes CASSGLAGYEQYF.

The rearrangement links TRBV15 to TRBJ2-1; 10 nucleotides align to TRBD2. The germline V gene has CDR1 LNHNV and CDR2 YYDKDF (reference sequence). The CDR3 is made up of 15 amino acids. Germline trimming cut 8 bases from V and 2 bases from J; bases unmatched to any gene: 6. The CDR3 nucleotides read TGTGCCACCGTCTCTAGCGGGAGCCCCTACAATGAGCAGTTCTTC. Its translation: CATVSSGSPYNEQFF.

The genes are TRBV6-6 and TRBJ2-1, with D possibly TRBD1 on 5 matching bases. The length of the CDR3 is 16 residues. Germline-derived CDR1 and CDR2 are MNHNY and SVGAGI (reference sequence). Deletions cut 6 bases from V and 0 bases from J, with 15 bases between. Written as DNA, the CDR3 is TGTGCCAGCAGACCCCCAGGGCAGAGCTCCTACAATGAGCAGTTCTTC. Translation gives CASRPPGQSSYNEQFF.

V gene TRBV24-1 combines with J gene TRBJ1-2, with unresolved D. This CDR3 is 13 amino acids long. CDR1 KGHDR and CDR2 SFDVKD come from the germline V gene. V lost 3 bases, J lost 2 bases, and 6 bases lay in between. DNA for the CDR3: TGTGCCACCAGTGATGGACTGAACTATGGCTACACCTTC. Protein: CATSDGLNYGYTF.

V and J are TRBV19 and TRBJ2-5; 10 bases fit TRBD2. The germline CDR1 and CDR2 sequences are LNHDA and SQIVND (reference sequence). The CDR3 consists of 15 residues. With 0 bases clipped from V and 3 bases from J, the junction kept 1 base outside the gene matches. The CDR3 sequence: CASSIDTSGEETQYF. As DNA, the CDR3 is TGTGCCAGTAGTATAGATACTAGCGGGGAAGAGACCCAGTACTTC. The full variable domain, its missing parts supplied by reference TRBV19 and TRBJ2-5, is DGGITQSPKYLFRKEGQNVTLSCEQNLNHDAMYWYRQDPGQGLRLIYYSQIVNDFQKGDIAEGYSVSREKKESFPLTVTSAQKNPTAFYLCASSIDTSGEETQYFGPGTRLLVL.

The rearrangement uses TRBV6-6 and TRBJ2-7, with D possibly being TRBD1 (6 bases). Deletions cut 7 bases from V and 3 bases from J, with 13 bases between. The CDR3 has 13 amino acids. The germline CDR1 and CDR2 sequences are MNHNY and SVGAGI (reference sequence). The CDR3, as DNA: TGTGCCAGCAAGACGTGGACAGACTACGAGCAGTACTTC. This sequence encodes CASKTWTDYEQYF.

J is TRBJ1-1 and V is TRBV27; D is possibly TRBD1 (6 bases). The CDR3 is 17 residues long. V was shortened by 5 bases and J by 0 bases, with 19 bases between the two germline ends. Germline V lookup: CDR1 MNHEY, CDR2 SMNVEV (reference sequence). The CDR3 DNA is TGTGCCAGCAGTCGTGACAGGAGGGGGGGCTTGAACACTGAAGCTTTCTTT. This codes for CASSRDRRGGLNTEAFF.

This clone was found once. The chain couples TRBV29-1 to TRBJ2-7, with no clear D. Germline values: CDR1 SQVTM, CDR2 ANQGSEA. This CDR3 is built from 13 residues. Trimming took off 7 bases at V and 3 bases at J, with 16 bases between the two ends. The CDR3 loop is CSALGGGFYEQYF. The CDR3 DNA reads as TGCAGCGCCCTCGGCGGCGGTTTCTACGAGCAGTACTTC.

This chain links TRBV3-1 (or the pseudogene TRBV3-2) with TRBJ2-7; 15 positions match TRBD2. Germline CDR1 reads LGHDT; CDR2 reads YNNKEL (reference sequence). This CDR3 has 18 residues. J lost 2 bases, V lost 3 bases, and 8 bases had no gene match. The CDR3 DNA is TGTGCCAGCAGCCATATGGGACTAGCGGGAGGAGGCACCTACGAGCAGTACTTC. It codes for CASSHMGLAGGGTYEQYF.

The rearrangement links TRBV9 to TRBJ1-6, with a possible D match to TRBD1 (6 bases). Germline loops: CDR1 SGDLS, CDR2 YYNGEE. V was trimmed by 4 bases and J by 7 bases, leaving 12 bases between them. The CDR3 extends over 14 amino acids. CDR3 in DNA: TGTGCCAGCAGCCCACGCACAGGGAATTCACCCCTCCACTTT. Translating it yields CASSPRTGNSPLHF.

This clone has a single count. The rearrangement joins TRBV28 to TRBJ1-1; D unclear. This CDR3 region has 15 residues. The germline V gene encodes CDR1 MDHEN and CDR2 SYDVKM. The V and J ends lost 6 bases and 0 bases respectively, with 14 bases between them. The CDR3 region is CASSQTQTMNTEAFF. The CDR3 DNA reads TGTGCCAGCAGCCAAACCCAAACAATGAACACTGAAGCTTTCTTT.

To note about this clone: This same CDR3 is encoded by further DNA sequences in the sample. The genes are TRBV11-2 and TRBJ2-7, with TRBD1 matching 7 bases. The junction had 2 bases not matched to a gene; V was cut back by 1 base and J by 2 bases. This CDR3 is 14 amino acids long. Germline-derived CDR1 and CDR2 are SGHAT and FQNNGV. CDR3 DNA sequence: TGTGCCAGCAGCTTAGGACAGGGCCCCTACGAGCAGTACTTC. This gives the protein CASSLGQGPYEQYF.

The J gene is TRBJ1-1, the V gene TRBV6-5; 7 positions match TRBD1. The CDR3 has 14 residues. V shed 2 bases, J shed 3 bases, and the junction held 3 bases outside the gene matches. Germline CDR1 and CDR2: MNHEY and SVGAGI. The CDR3 DNA reads TGTGCCAGCAGTTACCAGGGGGTGGACACTGAAGCTTTCTTT. Translated, it gives CASSYQGVDTEAFF.

The chain joins TRBV7-2 to TRBJ2-7; weak D call: TRBD2 (5 bases). The CDR3 has 14 residues. Trimming pared 5 bases from V and 4 bases from J, leaving 15 bases between. Per the germline V gene, CDR1 is SGHTA and CDR2 is FQGNSA. CDR3 sequence: CASSLREGWYEQYF. The DNA for the CDR3 is TGTGCCAGCAGCCTTCGCGAGGGCTGGTACGAGCAGTACTTC. The whole variable domain, filled in from reference TRBV7-2 and TRBJ2-7, reads GAGVSQSPSNKVTEKGKDVELRCDPISGHTALYWYRQSLGQGLEFLIYFQGNSAPDKSGLPSDRFSAERTGGSVSTLTIQRTQQEDSAVYLCASSLREGWYEQYFGPGTRLTVT.

This rearrangement joins TRBV7-9 to TRBJ1-1; no reliable D call. Germline CDR1 is SEHNR and CDR2 is FQNEAQ (reference sequence). Trimming cost V 5 bases and J 0 bases, with 10 bases left between them. The CDR3 has 14 amino acids. The DNA for the CDR3 is TGTGCCAGCAGCCTAGACTCAATGAACACTGAAGCTTTCTTT. Translating it yields CASSLDSMNTEAFF.

The V call is TRBV6-6, the J call TRBJ2-7; 7 bases map to TRBD2. The germline V gene has CDR1 MNHNY and CDR2 SVGAGI (reference sequence). J was trimmed by 7 bases and V by 7 bases; bases with no gene match: 13. The CDR3 extends over 14 amino acids. Here the CDR3 reads CASTGSGKAGEQYF. Here the CDR3 DNA reads TGTGCCAGCACAGGGAGCGGGAAGGCGGGGGAGCAGTACTTC.

This clone showed up just once. This sequence joins TRBV4-3 and TRBJ1-2; a weak D match, TRBD1 (5 bases). Trimming took 0 bases from V and 8 from J, leaving 10 bases between them. CDR3 length equals 13 residues. Germline assignment: CDR1 LGHNA and CDR2 YSLEER. Here the CDR3 DNA reads TGCGCCAGCAGCCAAGATTTGGGGGGAGGCTACACCTTC. This sequence encodes CASSQDLGGGYTF.